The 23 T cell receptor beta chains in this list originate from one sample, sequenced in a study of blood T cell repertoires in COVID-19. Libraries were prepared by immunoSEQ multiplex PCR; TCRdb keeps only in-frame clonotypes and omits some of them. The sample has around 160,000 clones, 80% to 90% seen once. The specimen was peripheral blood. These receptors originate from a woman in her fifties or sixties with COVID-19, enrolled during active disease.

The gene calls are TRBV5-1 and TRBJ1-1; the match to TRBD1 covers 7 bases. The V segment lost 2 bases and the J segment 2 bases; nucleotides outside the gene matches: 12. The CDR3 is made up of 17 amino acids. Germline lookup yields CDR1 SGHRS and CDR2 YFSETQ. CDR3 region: CASSFVGGGTVNTEAFF. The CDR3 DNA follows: TGCGCCAGCAGCTTCGTTGGTGGGGGGACAGTTAACACTGAAGCTTTCTTT.

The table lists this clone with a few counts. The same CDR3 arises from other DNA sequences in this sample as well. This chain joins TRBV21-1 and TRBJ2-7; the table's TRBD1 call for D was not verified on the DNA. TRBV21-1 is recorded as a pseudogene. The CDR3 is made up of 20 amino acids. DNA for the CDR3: TGTGCCAGCATAAATCCCATCCGGGACAGGGGTCCTTCCCTCTCCTACGAGCAGTACTTC. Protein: CASINPIRDRGPSLSYEQYF.

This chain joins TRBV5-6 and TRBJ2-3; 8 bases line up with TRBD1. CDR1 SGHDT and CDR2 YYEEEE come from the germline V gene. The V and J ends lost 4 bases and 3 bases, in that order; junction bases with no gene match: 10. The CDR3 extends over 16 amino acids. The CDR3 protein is CASSTGAGGITDTQYF. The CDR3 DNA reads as TGTGCCAGCAGCACCGGGGCAGGGGGCATAACAGATACGCAGTATTTT.

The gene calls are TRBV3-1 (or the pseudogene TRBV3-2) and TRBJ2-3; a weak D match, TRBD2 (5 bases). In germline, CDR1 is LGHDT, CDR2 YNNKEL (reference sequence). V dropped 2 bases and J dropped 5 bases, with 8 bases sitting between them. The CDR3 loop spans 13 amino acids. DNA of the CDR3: TGTGCCAGCAGCCAAATCCGGGGAGATACGCAGTATTTT. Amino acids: CASSQIRGDTQYF.

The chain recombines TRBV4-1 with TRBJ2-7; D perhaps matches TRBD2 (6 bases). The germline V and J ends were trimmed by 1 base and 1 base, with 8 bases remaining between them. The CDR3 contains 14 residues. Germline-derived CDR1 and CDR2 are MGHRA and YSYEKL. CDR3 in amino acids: CASSQVGGSYEQYF. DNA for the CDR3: TGCGCCAGCAGCCAAGTGGGGGGTTCCTACGAGCAGTACTTC.

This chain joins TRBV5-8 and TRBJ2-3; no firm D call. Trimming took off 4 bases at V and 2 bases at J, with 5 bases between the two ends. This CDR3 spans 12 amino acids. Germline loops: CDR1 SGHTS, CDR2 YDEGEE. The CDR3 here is CASSADTDTQYF. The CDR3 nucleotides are TGTGCCAGCAGCGCGGACACAGATACGCAGTATTTT.

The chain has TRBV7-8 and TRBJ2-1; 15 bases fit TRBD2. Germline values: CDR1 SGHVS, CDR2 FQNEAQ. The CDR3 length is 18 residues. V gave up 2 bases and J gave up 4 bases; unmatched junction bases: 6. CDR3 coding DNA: TGTGCCAGCAGCTTAACGGGACTAGCGGGGGGTTTATACAATGAGCAGTTCTTC. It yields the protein CASSLTGLAGGLYNEQFF. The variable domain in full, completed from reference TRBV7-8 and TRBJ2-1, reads GAGVSQSPRYKVAKRGQDVALRCDPISGHVSLFWYQQALGQGPEFLTYFQNEAQLDKSGLPSDRFFAERPEGSVSTLKIQRTQQEDSAVYLCASSLTGLAGGLYNEQFFGPGTRLTVL.

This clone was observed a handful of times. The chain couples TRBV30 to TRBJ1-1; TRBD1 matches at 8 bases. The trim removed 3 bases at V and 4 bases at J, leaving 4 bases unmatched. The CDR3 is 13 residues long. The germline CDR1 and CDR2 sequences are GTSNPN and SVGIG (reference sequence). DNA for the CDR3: TGTGCCTGGAGCCGGACAGGGCCCACTGAAGCTTTCTTT. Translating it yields CAWSRTGPTEAFF.

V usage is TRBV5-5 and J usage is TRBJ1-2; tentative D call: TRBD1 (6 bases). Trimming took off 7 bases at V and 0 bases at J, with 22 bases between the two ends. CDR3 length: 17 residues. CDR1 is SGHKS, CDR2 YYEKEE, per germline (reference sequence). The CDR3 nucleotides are TGTGCCAGCCGCTCTTGGCCGGGACAACCAGCTAACTATGGCTACACCTTC. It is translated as CASRSWPGQPANYGYTF.

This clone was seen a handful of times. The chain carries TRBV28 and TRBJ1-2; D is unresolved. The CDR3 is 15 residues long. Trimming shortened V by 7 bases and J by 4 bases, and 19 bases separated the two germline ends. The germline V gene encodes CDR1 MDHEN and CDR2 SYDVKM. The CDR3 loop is CASTTGGSTFYGYTF. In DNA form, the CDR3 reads TGTGCCAGCACTACGGGTGGGAGTACGTTCTATGGCTACACCTTC.

The CDR3 coding sequence is TGCGCCAGCAGCTCCGGGACTAGCGGGAAAGGGGCTAGCACAGATACGCAGTATTTT. As protein: CASSSGTSGKGASTDTQYF. This chain uses TRBV5-1 with TRBJ2-3; 13 bases fit TRBD2. The CDR3 has 19 amino acids. The ends lost 3 bases at V and 0 bases at J; junction bases unmatched: 10. In germline, CDR1 is SGHRS, CDR2 YFSETQ.

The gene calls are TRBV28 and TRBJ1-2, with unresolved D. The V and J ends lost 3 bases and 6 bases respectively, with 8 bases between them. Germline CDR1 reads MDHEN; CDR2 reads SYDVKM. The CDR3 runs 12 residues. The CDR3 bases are TGTGCCAGCAGTTTGTATCTAAATGGCTACACCTTC. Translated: CASSLYLNGYTF.

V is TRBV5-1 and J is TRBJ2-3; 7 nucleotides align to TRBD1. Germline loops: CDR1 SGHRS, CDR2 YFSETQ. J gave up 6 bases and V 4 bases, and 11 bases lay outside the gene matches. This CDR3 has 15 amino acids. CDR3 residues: CASSADRVVGDTQYF. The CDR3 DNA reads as TGCGCCAGCAGCGCCGACAGGGTGGTGGGGGATACGCAGTATTTT.

The CDR3 region is CASRTSGGSGELFF. As DNA, the CDR3 is TGTGCCAGCAGGACTAGCGGGGGGTCCGGGGAGCTGTTTTTT. The chain uses TRBV25-1 and TRBJ2-2; TRBD2 aligns across 13 bases. There are 14 residues in the CDR3. With 6 bases clipped from V and 6 bases from J, the junction kept 1 base outside the gene matches. CDR1 and CDR2 (germline): MGHDK, SYGVNS.

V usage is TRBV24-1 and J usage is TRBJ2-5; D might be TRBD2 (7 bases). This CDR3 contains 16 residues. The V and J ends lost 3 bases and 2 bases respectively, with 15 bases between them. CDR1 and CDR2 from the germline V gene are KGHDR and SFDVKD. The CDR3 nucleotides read TGTGCCACCAGTGATACGGCGGGGGCCGCACAAGAGACCCAGTACTTC. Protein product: CATSDTAGAAQETQYF.

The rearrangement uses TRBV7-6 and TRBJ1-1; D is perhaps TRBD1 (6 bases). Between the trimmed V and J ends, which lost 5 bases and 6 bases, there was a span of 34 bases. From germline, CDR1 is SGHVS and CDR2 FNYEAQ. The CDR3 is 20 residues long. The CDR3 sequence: CASSPNLQEGHRVPTAEAFF. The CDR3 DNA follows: TGTGCCAGCAGCCCGAACTTACAAGAGGGTCACAGGGTGCCGACCGCTGAAGCTTTCTTT.

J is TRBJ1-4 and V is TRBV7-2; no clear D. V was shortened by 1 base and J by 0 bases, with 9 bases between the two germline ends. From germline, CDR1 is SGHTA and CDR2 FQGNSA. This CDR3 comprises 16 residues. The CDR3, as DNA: TGTGCCAGCAGCTTAGTAGGAGGGTCAACTAATGAAAAACTGTTTTTT. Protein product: CASSLVGGSTNEKLFF.

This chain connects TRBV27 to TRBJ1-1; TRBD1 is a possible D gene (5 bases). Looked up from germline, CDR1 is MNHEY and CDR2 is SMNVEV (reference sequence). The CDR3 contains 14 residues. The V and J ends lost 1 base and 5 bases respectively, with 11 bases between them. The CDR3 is CASSLWGEPTEAFF. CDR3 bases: TGTGCCAGCAGTTTATGGGGGGAACCGACTGAAGCTTTCTTT.

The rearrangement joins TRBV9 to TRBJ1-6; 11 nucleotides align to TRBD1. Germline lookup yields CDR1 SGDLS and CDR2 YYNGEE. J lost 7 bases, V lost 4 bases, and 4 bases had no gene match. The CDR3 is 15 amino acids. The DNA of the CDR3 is TGTGCCAGCAGCAGGGGGACAGGGGGAAATTCACCCCTCCACTTT. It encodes CASSRGTGGNSPLHF.

The DNA for the CDR3 is TGTGCCAGCAGCCAAGATCTATTAAACAGGAACTATGGCTACACCTTC. It specifies CASSQDLLNRNYGYTF. The chain recombines TRBV4-2 with TRBJ1-2, with D tentatively TRBD1 (5 bases). There are 16 residues in the CDR3. V shed 0 bases and J shed 2 bases, with 13 bases lying between them. Germline loops: CDR1 LGHNA, CDR2 YNFKEQ.

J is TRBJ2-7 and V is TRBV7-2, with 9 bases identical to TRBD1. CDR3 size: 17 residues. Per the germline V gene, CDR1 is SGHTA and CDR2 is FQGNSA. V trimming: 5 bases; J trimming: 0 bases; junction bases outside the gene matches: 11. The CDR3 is CASSQRPGQGDSYEQYF. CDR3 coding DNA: TGTGCCAGCAGCCAAAGACCGGGACAGGGCGACTCCTACGAGCAGTACTTC.

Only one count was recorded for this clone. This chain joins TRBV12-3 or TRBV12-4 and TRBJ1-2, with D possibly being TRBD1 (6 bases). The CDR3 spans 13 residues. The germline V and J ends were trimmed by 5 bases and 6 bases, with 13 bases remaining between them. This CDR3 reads CASSLGGGNGYTF. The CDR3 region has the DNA TGTGCCAGCAGTCTAGGGGGGGGAAATGGCTACACCTTC.

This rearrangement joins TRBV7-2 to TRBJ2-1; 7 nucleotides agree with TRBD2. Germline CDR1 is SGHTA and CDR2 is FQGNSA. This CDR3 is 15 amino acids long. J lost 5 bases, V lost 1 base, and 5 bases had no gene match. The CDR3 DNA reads TGTGCCAGCAGCTTAGGAACTAGCGATCACAATGAGCAGTTCTTC. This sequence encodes CASSLGTSDHNEQFF. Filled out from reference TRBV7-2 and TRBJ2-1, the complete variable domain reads GAGVSQSPSNKVTEKGKDVELRCDPISGHTALYWYRQSLGQGLEFLIYFQGNSAPDKSGLPSDRFSAERTGGSVSTLTIQRTQQEDSAVYLCASSLGTSDHNEQFFGPGTRLTVL.